This TCR beta chain was obtained from a study of blood T cell repertoires in COVID-19. Study details: Material from acute and convalescent COVID-19 was sourced from the United States, Italy and Spain. PBMCs, B-cell-depleted T cells, or T cells were the source of the cDNA or gDNA that made up the material.

V shed 1 base and J shed 1 base, with 13 bases lying between them. This CDR3 has 16 residues. Per the germline V gene, CDR1 is MNHEY and CDR2 is SVGAGI. Donors of Cohort 3 who recovered were those that had two negative PCRs, clearance, or symptom resolution. Measured with immunoSEQ multiplex PCR; TCRdb has only the in-frame clones, and not every one. The sample holds some 420,000 clones, roughly nine tenths seen once. This TCR was recovered from a man younger than 45 who had recovered from COVID-19. Source material: PBMCs or T cells enriched from blood (not recorded which). The rearrangement joins TRBV6-5 to TRBJ1-1, with D perhaps matching TRBD1 (5 bases). The chain's CDR3 is CASSYYPLTGNTEAFF. CDR3 in DNA: TGTGCCAGCAGTTACTATCCCCTAACAGGGAACACTGAAGCTTTCTTT.